This T cell receptor (beta chain) was observed in a study of cytomegalovirus exposure and HLA in healthy donors. A remark on this clone: The antigen remains unidentified.

CDR1 and CDR2 from the germline V gene are MNHNY and SVGAGI (reference sequence). Trimming left V 7 bases short and J 2 bases short, with 15 bases between. CDR3 size: 14 residues. PCR employed 60 Vbeta and 13 Jbeta primers. The method was immunoSEQ multiplex PCR; TCRdb's version includes in-frame clones alone and lacks a portion of them. The table for this sample gives some 48,000 clones. Whole-study results and caveats: TCR sequences were mostly rare, though some public TCRs occurred in many donors. Exclusion applied to some V segments, including TRBV6-2 and TRBV6-3, as they were indistinguishable.

This clonotype was obtained from a male donor in good health and CMV-seropositive. The sample consisted of PBMCs. The chain combines TRBV6-6 with TRBJ2-7, with D tentatively TRBD2 (6 bases). CDR3 DNA sequence: TGTGCCAGCAACCCCCGGGGGATTCCCTACGAGCAGTACTTC. As protein: CASNPRGIPYEQYF.